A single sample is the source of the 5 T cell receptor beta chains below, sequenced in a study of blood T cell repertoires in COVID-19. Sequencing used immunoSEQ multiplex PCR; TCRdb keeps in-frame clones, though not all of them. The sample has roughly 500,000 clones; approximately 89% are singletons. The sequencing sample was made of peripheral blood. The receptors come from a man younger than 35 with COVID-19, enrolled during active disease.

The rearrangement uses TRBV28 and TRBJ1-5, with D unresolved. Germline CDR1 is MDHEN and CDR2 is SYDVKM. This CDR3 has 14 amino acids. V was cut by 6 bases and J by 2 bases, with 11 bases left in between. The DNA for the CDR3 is TGTGCCAGCAGCCTCGTGGGCGGCAATCAGCCCCAGCATTTT. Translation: CASSLVGGNQPQHF. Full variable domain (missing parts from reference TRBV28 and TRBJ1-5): DVKVTQSSRYLVKRTGEKVFLECVQDMDHENMFWYRQDPGLGLRLIYFSYDVKMKEKGDIPEGYSVSREKKERFSLILESASTNQTSMYLCASSLVGGNQPQHFGDGTRLSIL.

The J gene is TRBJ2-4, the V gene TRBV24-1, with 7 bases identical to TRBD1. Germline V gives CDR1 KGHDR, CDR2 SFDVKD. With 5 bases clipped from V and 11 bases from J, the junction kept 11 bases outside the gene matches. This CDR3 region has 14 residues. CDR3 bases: TGTGCCACCAGTGGGGGCCGGGACAGCGATTTTCAGTACTTC. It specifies CATSGGRDSDFQYF.

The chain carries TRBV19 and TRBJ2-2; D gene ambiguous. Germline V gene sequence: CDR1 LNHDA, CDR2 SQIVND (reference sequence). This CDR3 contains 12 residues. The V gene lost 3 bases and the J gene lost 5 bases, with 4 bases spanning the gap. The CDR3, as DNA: TGTGCCAGTAGTATGCGTACCGGGGAGCTGTTTTTT. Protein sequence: CASSMRTGELFF.

The CDR3 DNA is TGTGCCAGCAGTGAAATCAGGGGCACCGGGGAGCTGTTTTTT. Residues: CASSEIRGTGELFF. The J gene is TRBJ2-2, the V gene TRBV6-1, with a tentative D call TRBD1 (6 bases). This CDR3 is built from 14 residues. Germline CDR1 reads MNHNS; CDR2 reads SASEGT. V lost 2 bases, J lost 4 bases, and 8 bases lay in between.

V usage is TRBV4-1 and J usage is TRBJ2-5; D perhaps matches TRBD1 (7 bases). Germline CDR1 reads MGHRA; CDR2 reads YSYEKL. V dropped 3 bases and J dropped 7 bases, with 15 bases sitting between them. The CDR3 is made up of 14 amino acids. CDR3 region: CASSQQGVGGTQYF. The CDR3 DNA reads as TGCGCCAGCAGCCAGCAGGGGGTGGGGGGGACCCAGTACTTC.